This TCR beta chain was identified during a study of beta chain features in type 1 diabetes. With 3 bases removed from V and 10 bases from J, the gap between germline ends came to 15 bases. Germline loops: CDR1 LNHNV, CDR2 YYDKDF (reference sequence). This CDR3 is 14 amino acids long. The sequenced template was cDNA made from the entire isolated RNA. Method: immunoSEQ multiplex PCR; TCRdb's copy keeps in-frame clones and lacks some. The data contain some 410,000 clones, over 10% of them singletons. Study observations and caveats: Across all four CD4+ subsets, people with type 1 diabetes showed modestly shorter TCRB CDR3s. Sequencing of cDNA might inflate the share of cells that strongly express TCR. Fewer insertions but more deletions were seen at VDJ junctions in type 1 diabetes patients.

This clone was observed a handful of times. Its antigen is undetermined. This sequence joins TRBV15 and TRBJ1-4, with D possibly being TRBD1 (6 bases). The TCR was taken from a woman aged 18-29 years in good health. Source material: naive CD4+ T cells from blood. The chain's CDR3 is CATSSPQGIRKLFF. The CDR3 DNA sequence: TGTGCCACCAGCAGCCCACAGGGTATACGAAAACTGTTTTTT.